This section outlines one TCR beta chain sequence together with its context. These data come from a study of control samples from healthy donors and cancer patients. Using immunoSEQ multiplex PCR, the repertoire was profiled, and TCRdb retains in-frame clones only, with some absent. The sample has 75,000 to 95,000 clones; 90% are singletons. This CDR3 contains 19 residues. This TCR derives from a woman between 18 and 29 years old in good health. J is TRBJ2-3 and V is TRBV21-1; the D call TRBD2 from the table was never checked on the DNA. TRBV21-1 is flagged as a pseudogene. Sequencing used blood. CDR3 bases: TGTGCCAGCAGCAAAGCTGGGGTGACTAGCGGGGGAACCCCAGATACGCAGTATTTT. It encodes CASSKAGVTSGGTPDTQYF.